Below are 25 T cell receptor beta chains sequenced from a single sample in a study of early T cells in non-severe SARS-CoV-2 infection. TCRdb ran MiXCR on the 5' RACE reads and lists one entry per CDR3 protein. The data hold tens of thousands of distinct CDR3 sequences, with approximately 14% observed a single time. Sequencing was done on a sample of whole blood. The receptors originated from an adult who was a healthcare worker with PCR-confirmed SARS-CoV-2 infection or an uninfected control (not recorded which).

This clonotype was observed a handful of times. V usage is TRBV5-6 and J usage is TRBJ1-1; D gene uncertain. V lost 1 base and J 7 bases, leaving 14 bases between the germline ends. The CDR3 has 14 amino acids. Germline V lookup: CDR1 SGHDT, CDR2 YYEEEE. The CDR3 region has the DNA TGTGCCAGCAGCTTGTTAGTAGGACGAGGTGAAGCTTTCTTT. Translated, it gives CASSLLVGRGEAFF.

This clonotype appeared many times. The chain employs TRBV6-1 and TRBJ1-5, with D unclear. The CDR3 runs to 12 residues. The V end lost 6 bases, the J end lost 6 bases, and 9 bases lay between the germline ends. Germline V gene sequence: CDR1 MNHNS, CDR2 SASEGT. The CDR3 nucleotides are TGTGCCAGCAGGGCGGGGAGTCAGCCCCAGCATTTT. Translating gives CASRAGSQPQHF.

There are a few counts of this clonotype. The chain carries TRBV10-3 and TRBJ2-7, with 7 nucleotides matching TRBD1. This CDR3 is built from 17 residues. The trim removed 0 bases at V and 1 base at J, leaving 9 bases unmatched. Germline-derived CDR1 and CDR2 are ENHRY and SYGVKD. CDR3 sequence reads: CAISESTDRAKSYEQYF. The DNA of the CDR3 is TGTGCCATCAGTGAGTCGACTGACAGGGCGAAATCCTACGAGCAGTACTTC.

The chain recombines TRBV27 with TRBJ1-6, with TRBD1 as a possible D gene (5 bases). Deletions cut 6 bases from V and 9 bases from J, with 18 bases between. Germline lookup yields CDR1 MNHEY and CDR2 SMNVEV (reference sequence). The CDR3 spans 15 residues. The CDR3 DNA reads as TGTGCCAGCAGGATGTTCGGGGCTCTTGCTTCACCCCTCCACTTT. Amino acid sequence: CASRMFGALASPLHF.

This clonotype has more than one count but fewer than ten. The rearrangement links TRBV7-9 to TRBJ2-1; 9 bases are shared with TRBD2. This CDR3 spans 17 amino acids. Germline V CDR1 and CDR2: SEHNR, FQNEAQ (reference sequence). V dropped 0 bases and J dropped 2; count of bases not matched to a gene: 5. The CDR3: CASSLARRGGAYNEQFF. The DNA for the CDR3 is TGTGCCAGCAGCTTAGCGCGTCGCGGGGGGGCCTACAATGAGCAGTTCTTC.

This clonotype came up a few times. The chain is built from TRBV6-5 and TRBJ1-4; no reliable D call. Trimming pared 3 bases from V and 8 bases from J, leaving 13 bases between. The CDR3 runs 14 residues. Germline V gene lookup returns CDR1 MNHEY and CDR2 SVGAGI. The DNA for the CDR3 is TGTGCCAGCAGTTATGGGAGAAGGAAAGAAAAACTGTTTTTT. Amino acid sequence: CASSYGRRKEKLFF.

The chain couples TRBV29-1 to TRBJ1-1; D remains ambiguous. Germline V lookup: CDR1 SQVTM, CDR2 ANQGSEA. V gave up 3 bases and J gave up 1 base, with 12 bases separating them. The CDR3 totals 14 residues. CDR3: CSVDSVRSNTEAFF. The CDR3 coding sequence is TGCAGCGTTGATTCGGTCCGATCGAACACTGAAGCTTTCTTT.

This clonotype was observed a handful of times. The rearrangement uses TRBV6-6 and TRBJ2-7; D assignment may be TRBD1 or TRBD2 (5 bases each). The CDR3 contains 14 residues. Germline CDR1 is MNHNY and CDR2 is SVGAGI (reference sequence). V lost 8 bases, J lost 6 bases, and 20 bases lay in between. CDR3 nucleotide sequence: TGTGCCAGCGGATTGCAGGGAGAGCTTGGCGAGCAGTACTTC. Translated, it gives CASGLQGELGEQYF.

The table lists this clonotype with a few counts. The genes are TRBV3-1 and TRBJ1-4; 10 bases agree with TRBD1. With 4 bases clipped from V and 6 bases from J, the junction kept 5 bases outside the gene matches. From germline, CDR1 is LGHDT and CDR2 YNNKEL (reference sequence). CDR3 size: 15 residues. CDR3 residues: CASSPPGTGDEKLFF. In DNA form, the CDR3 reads TGTGCCAGCAGCCCCCCCGGGACAGGGGATGAAAAACTGTTTTTT.

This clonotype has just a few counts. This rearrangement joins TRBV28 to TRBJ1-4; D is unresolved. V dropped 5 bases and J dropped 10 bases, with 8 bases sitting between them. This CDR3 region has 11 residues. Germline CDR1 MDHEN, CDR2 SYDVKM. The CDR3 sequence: CASSLSGKLFF. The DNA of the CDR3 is TGTGCCAGCAGTCTGTCCGGAAAACTGTTTTTT. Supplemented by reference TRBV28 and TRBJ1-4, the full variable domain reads DVKVTQSSRYLVKRTGEKVFLECVQDMDHENMFWYRQDPGLGLRLIYFSYDVKMKEKGDIPEGYSVSREKKERFSLILESASTNQTSMYLCASSLSGKLFFGSGTQLSVL.

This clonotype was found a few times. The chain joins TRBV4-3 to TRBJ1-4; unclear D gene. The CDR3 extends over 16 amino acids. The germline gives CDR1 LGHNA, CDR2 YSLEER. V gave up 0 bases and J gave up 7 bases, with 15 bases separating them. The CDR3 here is CASSQDRPGWIEKLFF. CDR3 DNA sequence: TGCGCCAGCAGCCAAGATCGTCCGGGGTGGATTGAAAAACTGTTTTTT.

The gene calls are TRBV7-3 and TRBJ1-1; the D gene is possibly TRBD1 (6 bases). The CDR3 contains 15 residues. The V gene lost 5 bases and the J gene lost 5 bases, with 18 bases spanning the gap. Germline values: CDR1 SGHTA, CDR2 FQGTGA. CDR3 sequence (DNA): TGTGCCAGCAGCAAAACCCCGGGGGGCAGTACTGAAGCTTTCTTT. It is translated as CASSKTPGGSTEAFF.

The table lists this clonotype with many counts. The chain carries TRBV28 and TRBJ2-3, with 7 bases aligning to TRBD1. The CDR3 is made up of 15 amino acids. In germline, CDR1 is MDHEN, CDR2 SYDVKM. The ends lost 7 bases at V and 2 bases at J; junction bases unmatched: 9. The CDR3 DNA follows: TGTGCCAGCACTCCCCCGGGACAGTTCACAGATACGCAGTATTTT. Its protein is CASTPPGQFTDTQYF.

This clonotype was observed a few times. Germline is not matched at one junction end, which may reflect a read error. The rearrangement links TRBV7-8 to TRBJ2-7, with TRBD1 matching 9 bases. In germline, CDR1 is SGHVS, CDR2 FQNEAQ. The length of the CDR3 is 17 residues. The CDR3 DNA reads TGTGTCAGCAGCTTACTTTTAGGACAGGGGATGTCCTACGAGCAGTACTTC. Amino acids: CVSSLLLGQGMSYEQYF.

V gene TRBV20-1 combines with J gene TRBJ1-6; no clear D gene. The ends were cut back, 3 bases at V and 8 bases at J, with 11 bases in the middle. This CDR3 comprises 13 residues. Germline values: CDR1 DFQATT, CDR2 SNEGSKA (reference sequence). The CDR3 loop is CSARAWLDSPLHF. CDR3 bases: TGCAGTGCTAGGGCATGGTTGGATTCACCCCTCCACTTT.

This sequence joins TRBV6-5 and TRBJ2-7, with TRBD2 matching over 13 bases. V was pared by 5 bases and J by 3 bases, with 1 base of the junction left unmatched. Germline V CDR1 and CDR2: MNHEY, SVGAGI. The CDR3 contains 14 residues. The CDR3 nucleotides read TGTGCCAGCAGTAGGACTAGCGGGGGCTACGAGCAGTACTTC. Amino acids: CASSRTSGGYEQYF.

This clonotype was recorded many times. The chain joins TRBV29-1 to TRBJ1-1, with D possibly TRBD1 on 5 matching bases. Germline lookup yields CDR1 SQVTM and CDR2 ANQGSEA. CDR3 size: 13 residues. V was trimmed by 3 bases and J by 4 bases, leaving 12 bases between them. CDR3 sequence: CSVDGREGTEAFF. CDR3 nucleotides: TGCAGCGTTGATGGCAGGGAGGGCACTGAAGCTTTCTTT.

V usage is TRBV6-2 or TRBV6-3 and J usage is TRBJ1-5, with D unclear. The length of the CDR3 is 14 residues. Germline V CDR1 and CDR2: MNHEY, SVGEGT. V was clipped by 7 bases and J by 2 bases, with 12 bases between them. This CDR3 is CASKLSGGNQPQHF. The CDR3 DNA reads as TGTGCCAGCAAGTTGTCTGGGGGCAATCAGCCCCAGCATTTT.

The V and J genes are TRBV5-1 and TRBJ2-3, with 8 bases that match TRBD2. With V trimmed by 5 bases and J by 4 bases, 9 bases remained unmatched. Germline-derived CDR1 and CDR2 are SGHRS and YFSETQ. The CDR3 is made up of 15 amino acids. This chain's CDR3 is CASRETNGGADTQYF. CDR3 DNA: TGCGCCAGCAGGGAGACTAACGGGGGGGCAGATACGCAGTATTTT.

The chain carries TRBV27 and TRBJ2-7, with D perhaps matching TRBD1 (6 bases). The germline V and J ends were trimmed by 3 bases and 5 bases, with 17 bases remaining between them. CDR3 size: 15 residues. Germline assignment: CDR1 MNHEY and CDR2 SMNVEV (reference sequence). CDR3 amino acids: CASSFAPYRDHEQYF. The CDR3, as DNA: TGTGCCAGCAGTTTTGCCCCGTACAGGGACCACGAGCAGTACTTC.

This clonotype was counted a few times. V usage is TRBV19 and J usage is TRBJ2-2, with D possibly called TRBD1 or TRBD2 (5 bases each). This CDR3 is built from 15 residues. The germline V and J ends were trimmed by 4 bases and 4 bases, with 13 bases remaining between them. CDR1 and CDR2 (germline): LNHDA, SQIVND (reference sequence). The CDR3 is CASSNPGRSTGELFF. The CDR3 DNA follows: TGTGCCAGTAGTAACCCGGGACGTTCCACCGGGGAGCTGTTTTTT.

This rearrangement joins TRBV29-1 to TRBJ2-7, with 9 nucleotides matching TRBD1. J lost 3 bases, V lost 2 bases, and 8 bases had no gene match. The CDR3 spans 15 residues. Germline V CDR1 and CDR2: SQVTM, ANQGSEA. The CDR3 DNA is TGCAGCGTTGAATATGGAACAGGGGGCTTCTACGAGCAGTACTTC. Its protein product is CSVEYGTGGFYEQYF.

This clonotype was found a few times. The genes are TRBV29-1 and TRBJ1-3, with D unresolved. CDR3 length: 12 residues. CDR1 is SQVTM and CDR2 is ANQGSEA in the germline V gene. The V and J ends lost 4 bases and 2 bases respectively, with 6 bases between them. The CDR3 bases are TGCAGCGTTGCATCACCTGGAAACACCATATATTTT. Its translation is CSVASPGNTIYF.

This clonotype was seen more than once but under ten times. The CDR3 bases are TGTGCCAGCAGCCATATGGGACAGGGATACACTGAAGCTTTCTTT. Its protein is CASSHMGQGYTEAFF. The chain couples TRBV14 to TRBJ1-1; 9 bases line up with TRBD1. Germline V gene data show CDR1 as SGHDN and CDR2 as FVKESK. The CDR3 extends over 15 amino acids. The junction had 5 bases not matched to a gene; V was cut back by 3 bases and J by 3 bases.

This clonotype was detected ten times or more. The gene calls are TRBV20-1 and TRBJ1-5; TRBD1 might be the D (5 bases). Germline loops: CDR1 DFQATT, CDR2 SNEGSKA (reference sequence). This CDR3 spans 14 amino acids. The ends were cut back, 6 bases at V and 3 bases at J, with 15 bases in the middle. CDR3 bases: TGCAGTGCCGCCATCCGGGACTTCAATCAGCCCCAGCATTTT. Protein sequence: CSAAIRDFNQPQHF.